This T cell receptor beta chain originates from a study of blood T cell repertoires in COVID-19 (dated by TCRdb to 2019 to 2021). Context from the whole study: The collaborator samples originated in the United States, Italy and Spain and spanned the acute and convalescent phases of COVID-19. The prospective study material was composed of cDNA or gDNA derived from T cells, B-cell-depleted T cells, or PBMCs. Subjects who had been exposed to COVID-19, were actively infected with it, or had recovered from it provided the deeply sampled blood TCRbeta repertoires that made up the dataset. The repertoires were released in a freely available public database meant as a resource for research on the immune response to SARS-CoV-2. Samples came from the ongoing ImmuneRACE study (first 160 participants) plus 1,254 subjects from 6 global collaborators. Nearly every sample came with metadata listing a de-identified subject ID, COVID-19 status, age in years and sex. Where available, HLA class I and class II types were obtained from metadata supplied by the sample provider rather than from assay-based typing.

Comment on this clone: Its antigen remains unidentified. No base qualities exist here, and no much larger clone lies one base off it.

Whole blood was collected in K2EDTA tubes by collaborating institutions according to the institutions' own protocols. For TCRbeta analysis, collaborator samples were shipped as frozen whole blood, as isolated PBMCs, or as DNA extracted from either sample type. The immunoSEQ Assay, a bias-controlled multiplex PCR, was used to amplify TCRbeta CDR3 regions from genomic DNA. The study's processing was this. The number of nucleated cells in each sample was estimated by amplification of reference gene primers within the assay. To quantify the absolute abundance of each unique TCRbeta CDR3 rearrangement, sequence reads were collapsed and filtered. Productive Simpson clonality was computed per sample as the square root of Simpson's diversity index over productive rearrangements. The source is immuneACCESS, and TCRdb retained only in-frame sequences with V and J called. Part of the clones is not carried over; for the studies checked, unresolved V genes explain less than half of this, and the remainder is unexplained. V, J and clone size reflect that table, while D and trimming were determined from the DNA. Here the sample has some 250,000 clones; 70% to 90% occur a single time. About 0.64% of the sample belongs to the ten largest clones.

The CDR3 spans 14 residues, from the cysteine through the phenylalanine. Just CDR3 DNA is preserved here, 42 bases in frame from base 1. The V and J ends are trimmed by 0 bases and 7 bases, leaving 11 bases between them. The germline V gene gives CDR1 as SGHRS and CDR2 as YFSETQ. Study-wide findings and limitations: The amount of clinical and demographic metadata varied by source and participant and was provided uncurated.

Sample: peripheral blood. This TCR came from a human donor in a cohort sampled during active COVID-19. The chain is encoded by TRBV5-1 joined to TRBJ1-5, with an unclear D gene assignment. The nucleotide sequence reads as follows: TGCGCCAGCAGCTTGGCCCTGGGAGCCCAGCCCCAGCATTTT. Its coded protein is CASSLALGAQPQHF.